This T cell receptor (beta chain) was captured by sequencing in a study of regulatory T cells in long-lasting Graves disease. The time point was: persistent/refractory GD, antithyroid drugs over 5 years with positive TRAb. Generation of the TCR library employed RNA extracted from PBMCs. Arm-PCR of CDR3 regions with iRepertoire HTBI primers generated TCR beta libraries. Authors' processing steps: The samples included 60 to 75 TRBV and some 14 TRBJ segments. Via MiXCR, TCRdb re-called the multiplex PCR reads, giving one row per CDR3 protein. The V and J calls come from TCRdb's annotation, not from the publication. The sample shows nearly 350,000 distinct CDR3 sequences, around a fifth of them seen only once. Study-level findings and limits: Persistent patients shared more public clonotypes (2,741) than newly diagnosed patients (about 1,000). For persistent Graves' patients, TCR diversity was lower than for newly diagnosed ones.

Worth noting for this clonotype: Its antigen is undetermined.

The sequence came from a female donor with Graves disease. The specimen comprised peripheral blood mononuclear cells (PBMCs), sampled when the disease was refractory, from a patient treated with antithyroid drugs.

CDR3 in DNA: TGTGCCAGTAGTCTTCAGTCCGCCTATAATTCACCCCTCCACTTT. Translation: CASSLQSAYNSPLHF. V is TRBV19 and J is TRBJ1-6, with D unresolved. The CDR3 extends over 15 amino acids. Germline-derived CDR1 and CDR2 are LNHDA and SQIVND (reference sequence). The V gene lost 5 bases and the J gene lost 2 bases, with 10 bases spanning the gap.